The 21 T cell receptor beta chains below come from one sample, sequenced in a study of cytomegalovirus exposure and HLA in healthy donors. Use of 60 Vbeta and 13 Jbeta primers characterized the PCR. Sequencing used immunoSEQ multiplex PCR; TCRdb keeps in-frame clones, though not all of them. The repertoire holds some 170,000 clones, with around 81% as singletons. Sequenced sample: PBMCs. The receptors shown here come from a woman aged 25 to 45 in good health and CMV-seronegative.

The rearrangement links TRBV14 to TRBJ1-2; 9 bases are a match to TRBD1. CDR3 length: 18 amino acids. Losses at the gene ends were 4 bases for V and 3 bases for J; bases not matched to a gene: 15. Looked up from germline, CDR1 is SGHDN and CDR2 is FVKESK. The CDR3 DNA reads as TGTGCCAGCAGCCCCGGCGGGGGACAGGGCCTCTCTTACTATGGCTACACCTTC. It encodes CASSPGGGQGLSYYGYTF.

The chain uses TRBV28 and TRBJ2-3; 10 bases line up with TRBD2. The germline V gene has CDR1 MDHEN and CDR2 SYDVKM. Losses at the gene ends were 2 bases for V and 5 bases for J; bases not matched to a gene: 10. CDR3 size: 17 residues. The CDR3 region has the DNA TGTGCCAGCAGTTTACTTGATAGCGGGGGGCGTCAAGATACGCAGTATTTT. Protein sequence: CASSLLDSGGRQDTQYF.

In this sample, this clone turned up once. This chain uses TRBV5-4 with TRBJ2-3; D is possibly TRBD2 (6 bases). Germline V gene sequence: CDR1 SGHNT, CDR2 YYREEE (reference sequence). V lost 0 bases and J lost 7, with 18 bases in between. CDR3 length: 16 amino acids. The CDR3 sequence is CASSLGGTVALYTQYF. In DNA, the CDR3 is TGTGCCAGCAGCTTGGGGGGGACTGTTGCACTATATACGCAGTATTTT.

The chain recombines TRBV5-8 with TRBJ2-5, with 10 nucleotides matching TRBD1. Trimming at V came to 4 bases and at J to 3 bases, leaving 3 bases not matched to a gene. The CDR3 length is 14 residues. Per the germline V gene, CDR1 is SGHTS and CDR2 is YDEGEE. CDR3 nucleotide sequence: TGTGCCAGCAGCCGGGGACAGGGGAAAGAGACCCAGTACTTC. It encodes CASSRGQGKETQYF. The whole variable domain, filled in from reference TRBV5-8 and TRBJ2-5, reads EAGVTQSPTHLIKTRGQQATLRCSPISGHTSVYWYQQALGLGLQFLLWYDEGEERNRGNFPPRFSGRQFPNYSSELNVNALELEDSALYLCASSRGQGKETQYFGPGTRLLVL.

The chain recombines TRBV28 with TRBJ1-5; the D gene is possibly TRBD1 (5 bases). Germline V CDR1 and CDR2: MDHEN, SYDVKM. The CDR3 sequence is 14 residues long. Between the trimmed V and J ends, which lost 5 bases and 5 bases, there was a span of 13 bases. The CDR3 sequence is CASSPPWGDQPQHF. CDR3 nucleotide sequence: TGTGCCAGCAGTCCCCCTTGGGGGGATCAGCCCCAGCATTTT.

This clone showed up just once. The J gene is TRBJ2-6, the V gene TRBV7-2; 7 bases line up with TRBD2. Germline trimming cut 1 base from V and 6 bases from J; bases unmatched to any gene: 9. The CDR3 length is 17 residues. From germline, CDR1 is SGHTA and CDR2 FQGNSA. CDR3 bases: TGTGCCAGCAGCTTAGGGGGCGGGGGAACGGAGGCCAACGTCCTGACTTTC. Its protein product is CASSLGGGGTEANVLTF.

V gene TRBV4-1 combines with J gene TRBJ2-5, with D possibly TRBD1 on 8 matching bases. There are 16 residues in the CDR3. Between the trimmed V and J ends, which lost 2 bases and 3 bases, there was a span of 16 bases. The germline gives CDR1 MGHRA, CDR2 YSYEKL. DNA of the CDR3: TGCGCCAGCAGCCAAAGGGGCACAGGGGGGGAAGAGACCCAGTACTTC. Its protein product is CASSQRGTGGEETQYF.

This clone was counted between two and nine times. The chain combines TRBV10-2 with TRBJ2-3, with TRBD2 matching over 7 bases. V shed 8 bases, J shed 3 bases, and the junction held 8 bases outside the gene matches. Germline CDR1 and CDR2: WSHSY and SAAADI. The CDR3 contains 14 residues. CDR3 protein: CASRLGRGTDTQYF. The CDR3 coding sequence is TGCGCCAGCCGCCTCGGGCGGGGGACAGATACGCAGTATTTT.

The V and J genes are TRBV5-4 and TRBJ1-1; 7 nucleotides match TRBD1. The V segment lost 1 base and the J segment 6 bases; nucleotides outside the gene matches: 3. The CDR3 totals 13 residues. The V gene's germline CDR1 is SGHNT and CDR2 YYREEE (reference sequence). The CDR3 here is CASSLYRGAEAFF. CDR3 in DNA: TGTGCCAGCAGCTTGTACAGGGGCGCTGAAGCTTTCTTT. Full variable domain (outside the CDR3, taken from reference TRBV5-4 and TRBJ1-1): ETGVTQSPTHLIKTRGQQVTLRCSSQSGHNTVSWYQQALGQGPQFIFQYYREEENGRGNFPPRFSGLQFPNYSSELNVNALELDDSALYLCASSLYRGAEAFFGQGTRLTVV.

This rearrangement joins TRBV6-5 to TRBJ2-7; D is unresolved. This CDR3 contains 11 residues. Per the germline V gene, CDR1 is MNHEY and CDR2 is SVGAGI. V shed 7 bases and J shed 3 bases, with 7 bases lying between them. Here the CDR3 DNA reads TGTGCCAGCACCTTCGGCTACGAGCAGTACTTC. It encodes CASTFGYEQYF.

CDR3 sequence reads: CASSLGLAGEVDEQYF. Written as DNA, the CDR3 is TGCGCCAGCAGCTTGGGACTAGCGGGAGAAGTCGACGAGCAGTACTTC. The chain combines TRBV5-1 with TRBJ2-7; 12 nucleotides align to TRBD2. V was clipped by 0 bases and J by 5 bases; unmatched bases: 6. This CDR3 spans 16 amino acids. Germline CDR1 is SGHRS and CDR2 is YFSETQ.

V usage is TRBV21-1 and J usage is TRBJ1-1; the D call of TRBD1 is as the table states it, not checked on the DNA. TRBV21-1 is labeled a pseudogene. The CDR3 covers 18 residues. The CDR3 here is CASSKDDRDGPMNTEAFF. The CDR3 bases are TGTGCCAGCAGCAAAGATGACAGGGATGGGCCGATGAACACTGAAGCTTTCTTT.

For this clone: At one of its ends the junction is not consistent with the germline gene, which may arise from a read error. CDR3 coding DNA: TGCGCCAGCAGCCAAACCCCGGGACAGCTAGCCAAAAACAGTCAGTACTTC. It yields the protein CASSQTPGQLAKNSQYF. The chain employs TRBV4-1 and TRBJ2-4; TRBD1 aligns across 7 bases. CDR1 is MGHRA and CDR2 is YSYEKL in the germline V gene. The CDR3 covers 17 residues.

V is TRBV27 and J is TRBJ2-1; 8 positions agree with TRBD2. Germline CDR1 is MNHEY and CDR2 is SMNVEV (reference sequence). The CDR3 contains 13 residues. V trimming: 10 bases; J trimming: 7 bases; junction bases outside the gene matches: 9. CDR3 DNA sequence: TGTGCCACCGGACGGGGGGGGGTTAATGAGCAGTTCTTC. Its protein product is CATGRGGVNEQFF.

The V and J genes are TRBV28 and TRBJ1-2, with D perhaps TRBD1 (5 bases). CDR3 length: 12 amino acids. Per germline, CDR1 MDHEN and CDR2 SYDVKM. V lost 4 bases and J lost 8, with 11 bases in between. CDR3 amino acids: CASSSAWGGYTF. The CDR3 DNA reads TGTGCCAGCAGTTCCGCGTGGGGCGGCTACACCTTC.

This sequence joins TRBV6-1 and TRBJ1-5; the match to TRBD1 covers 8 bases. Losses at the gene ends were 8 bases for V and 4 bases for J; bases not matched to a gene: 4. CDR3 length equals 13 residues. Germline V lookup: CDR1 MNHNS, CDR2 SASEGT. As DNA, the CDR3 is TGTGCCAGCCAGACAGGGGCGAATCAGCCCCAGCATTTT. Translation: CASQTGANQPQHF.

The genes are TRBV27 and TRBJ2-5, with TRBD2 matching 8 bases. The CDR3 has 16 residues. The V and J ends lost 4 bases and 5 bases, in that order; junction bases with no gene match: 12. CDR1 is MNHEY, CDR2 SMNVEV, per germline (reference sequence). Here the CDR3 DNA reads TGTGCCAGCAGTTCTCACTCAAGCGGGAGTGGGGAGACCCAGTACTTC. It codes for CASSSHSSGSGETQYF.

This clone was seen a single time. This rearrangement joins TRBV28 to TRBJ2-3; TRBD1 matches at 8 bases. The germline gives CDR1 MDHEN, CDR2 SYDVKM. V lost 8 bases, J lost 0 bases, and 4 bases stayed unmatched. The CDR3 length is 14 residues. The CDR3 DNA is TGTGCCAGCGGACAGGGCACTAGCACAGATACGCAGTATTTT. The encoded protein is CASGQGTSTDTQYF.

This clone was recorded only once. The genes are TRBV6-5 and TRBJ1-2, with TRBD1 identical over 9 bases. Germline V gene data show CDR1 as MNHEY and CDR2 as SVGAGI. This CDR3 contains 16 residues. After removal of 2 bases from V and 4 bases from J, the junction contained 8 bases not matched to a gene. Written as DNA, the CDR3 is TGTGCCAGCAGTTACCTGACAGGGGGAAGGGGCTATGGCTACACCTTC. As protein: CASSYLTGGRGYGYTF.

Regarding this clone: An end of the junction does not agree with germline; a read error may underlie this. The chain's CDR3 is CASSLVPGAENEQFF. DNA of the CDR3: TGTGCCAGCAGTTTAGTCCCAGGGGCAGAAAATGAGCAGTTCTTC. The chain carries TRBV11-2 and TRBJ2-1; perhaps TRBD1 as D (6 bases). Per germline, CDR1 SGHAT and CDR2 FQNNGV. This CDR3 region has 15 residues.

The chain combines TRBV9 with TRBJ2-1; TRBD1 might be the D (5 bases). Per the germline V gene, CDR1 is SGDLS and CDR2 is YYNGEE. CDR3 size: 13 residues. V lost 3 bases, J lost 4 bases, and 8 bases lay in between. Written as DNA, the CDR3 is TGTGCCAGCAGCGCCACAGGTTACAATGAGCAGTTCTTC. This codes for CASSATGYNEQFF.